The clone carrying this T cell receptor beta chain was seen only once. TCRdb keeps only in-frame clones here, not all; method: immunoSEQ multiplex PCR. The sample contains 40,000 or so clones, 92% of which appear only once. This record belongs to a study of OX40 agonist ivuxolimab in advanced cancers. The wider study: Administration of intravenous ivuxolimab to patients occurred every 2 weeks at 0.01 to 10 mg/kg. Among those enrolled, mean age was around 55 years (range about 23 to 79) and 75% to 85% were male.

Germline loops: CDR1 LNHDA, CDR2 SQIVND (reference sequence). The CDR3 sequence is 14 residues long. V lost 6 bases and J 5 bases, leaving 14 bases between the germline ends. Sequenced here: CD4+ or CD8+ T cells sorted from blood, sampled in a trial of the OX40 agonist ivuxolimab. This sequence originates from an adult with an advanced solid tumor such as melanoma, head and neck, liver or kidney cancer. The chain couples TRBV19 to TRBJ2-1; perhaps TRBD1 as D (5 bases). CDR3 in DNA: TGTGCCAGTAGCAGTGGACATGGTAACAATGAGCAGTTCTTC. Residues: CASSSGHGNNEQFF.